Detailed here is one T cell receptor beta chain. V was pared by 1 base and J by 5 bases, with 12 bases between. Germline V gene data show CDR1 as SEHNR and CDR2 as FQNEAQ (reference sequence). The CDR3 runs to 14 residues. The data were taken from a study of PD-1 blockade in mismatch repair-deficient tumors. Mismatch repair deficiency was confirmed in all patients, by PCR or immunohistochemistry. Measured with immunoSEQ multiplex PCR; TCRdb has only the in-frame clones, and not every one. The data contain some 85,000 clones, roughly 80% of them singletons. The TCR sequence derives from an adult with mismatch repair-deficient cancer. V is TRBV7-9 and J is TRBJ2-7; D remains unclear. The sample in question was peripheral blood, obtained 44 weeks after starting pembrolizumab. The DNA of the CDR3 is TGTGCCAGCAGCTTAGGTAGGGCCCAGGACGAGCAGTACTTC. This codes for CASSLGRAQDEQYF.